The 21 T cell receptor beta chains listed next were all sequenced from one sample in a study of blood T cell repertoires in COVID-19. This table comes from immunoSEQ multiplex PCR, and its TCRdb copy is limited to in-frame clones, with some not included. The repertoire consists of some 47,000 clones, with approximately 89% occurring once and the leading ten covering 4.9%. Sample: peripheral blood. The receptors were gathered from a man aged 60 to 75 with active COVID-19.

In this sample, this clone turned up once. The rearrangement uses TRBV5-4 and TRBJ2-3; TRBD2 aligns across 15 bases. The length of the CDR3 is 16 residues. From germline, CDR1 is SGHNT and CDR2 YYREEE (reference sequence). J was trimmed by 4 bases and V by 4 bases; bases with no gene match: 4. The CDR3 nucleotides read TGTGCCAGCAGCGCTCGGACTAGCGGGGGGGCAGATACGCAGTATTTT. This codes for CASSARTSGGADTQYF.

V and J are TRBV11-3 and TRBJ2-7; 10 nucleotides align to TRBD1. V lost 3 bases to trimming and J lost 5 bases; unmatched junction nucleotides: 4. From germline, CDR1 is SGHNT and CDR2 YENEEA. The CDR3 extends over 14 amino acids. DNA of the CDR3: TGTGCCAGCAGCTTGGGACAGGGGTCCGACGAGCAGTACTTC. Encoded protein: CASSLGQGSDEQYF.

V gene TRBV4-3 combines with J gene TRBJ2-3; 9 bases are shared with TRBD2. V dropped 4 bases and J dropped 4; count of bases not matched to a gene: 6. This CDR3 spans 15 amino acids. Germline CDR1 reads LGHNA; CDR2 reads YSLEER. The DNA of the CDR3 is TGCGCCAGCAGCCCCGGGACTAGCCTATCAGATACGCAGTATTTT. It encodes CASSPGTSLSDTQYF.

The J gene is TRBJ2-1, the V gene TRBV10-3, with a tentative D call TRBD1 (5 bases). The germline V gene encodes CDR1 ENHRY and CDR2 SYGVKD. V was trimmed by 7 bases and J by 3 bases, leaving 7 bases between them. The CDR3 runs 12 residues. In DNA, the CDR3 is TGTGCCATCAATCAGGGCTACAATGAGCAGTTCTTC. It codes for CAINQGYNEQFF.

The rearrangement uses TRBV10-3 and TRBJ2-3; 10 bases are a match to TRBD2. Germline trimming cut 3 bases from V and 4 bases from J; bases unmatched to any gene: 7. Germline V gene data show CDR1 as ENHRY and CDR2 as SYGVKD. The CDR3 extends over 16 amino acids. The CDR3 sequence is CAISDISGRGPDTQYF. The CDR3 bases are TGTGCCATCAGTGATATCAGCGGGAGGGGGCCAGATACGCAGTATTTT.

A remark on this clone: At one end, the junction sequence differs from germline, possibly due to a read error. The chain recombines TRBV7-9 with TRBJ2-7; weak D call: TRBD1 (5 bases). Germline assignment: CDR1 SEHNR and CDR2 FQNEAQ (reference sequence). CDR3 length: 13 residues. In DNA form, the CDR3 reads TGTGCCAGCAGCTTATCCGCAGGGCGCGAGAAGTACTTC. Translated, it gives CASSLSAGREKYF.

The V call is TRBV27, the J call TRBJ2-1, with D possibly matching TRBD1 (6 bases). This CDR3 has 12 amino acids. Between the trimmed V and J ends, which lost 5 bases and 10 bases, there was a span of 12 bases. Germline V CDR1 and CDR2: MNHEY, SMNVEV (reference sequence). The CDR3 protein is CASSRPGTEQFF. The CDR3 DNA reads TGTGCCAGCAGTCGCCCCGGGACAGAGCAGTTCTTC.

Regarding this clone: The same CDR3 arises from other DNA sequences in this sample as well. This chain connects TRBV21-1 to TRBJ1-2. TRBV21-1 is annotated as a pseudogene. This CDR3 has 16 residues. CDR3 amino acids: CASSNPHGGSSYGYTF. The CDR3 bases are TGTGCCAGCAGTAATCCCCATGGAGGGTCGAGCTATGGCTACACCTTC.

The V and J genes are TRBV7-8 and TRBJ1-2; no reliable D call. The CDR3 spans 14 residues. V was trimmed by 1 base and J by 7 bases, leaving 13 bases between them. In germline, CDR1 is SGHVS, CDR2 FQNEAQ. Here the CDR3 reads CASSLGAGWPGYTF. The CDR3 DNA sequence: TGTGCCAGCAGCTTAGGTGCAGGATGGCCTGGCTACACCTTC.

The chain is built from TRBV6-1 and TRBJ1-6, with no clear D. This CDR3 contains 15 residues. The V end lost 6 bases, the J end lost 0 bases, and 9 bases lay between the germline ends. From germline, CDR1 is MNHNS and CDR2 SASEGT. CDR3 protein: CASRPGSSYNSPLHF. CDR3 in DNA: TGTGCCAGCAGACCGGGGAGCTCCTATAATTCACCCCTCCACTTT.

J is TRBJ2-7 and V is TRBV5-1; the D gene is possibly TRBD2 (5 bases). Germline-derived CDR1 and CDR2 are SGHRS and YFSETQ. This CDR3 region has 15 residues. The V and J ends lost 6 bases and 2 bases respectively, with 18 bases between them. CDR3 residues: CASTQGGGSPYEQYF. The CDR3 nucleotides read TGCGCCAGCACCCAAGGTGGCGGGTCCCCCTACGAGCAGTACTTC.

The rearrangement uses TRBV2 and TRBJ2-7, with 7 nucleotides matching TRBD2. There are 13 residues in the CDR3. Germline V gives CDR1 SNHLY, CDR2 FYNNEI. V gave up 3 bases and J gave up 6 bases; unmatched junction bases: 5. The DNA for the CDR3 is TGTGCCAGCAGTGAGTTTTGGGGGGGCGAGCAGTACTTC. It encodes CASSEFWGGEQYF.

This chain uses TRBV5-1 with TRBJ2-7, with 7 bases aligning to TRBD1. CDR3 size: 14 residues. The V and J ends lost 0 bases and 6 bases, in that order; junction bases with no gene match: 6. Germline V CDR1 and CDR2: SGHRS, YFSETQ. The CDR3 bases are TGCGCCAGCAGCTTGGCAGACAGGGACGGCGAGCAGTACTTC. This sequence encodes CASSLADRDGEQYF.

The chain links TRBV29-1 to TRBJ2-3; a weak D match, TRBD1 (7 bases). Germline lookup yields CDR1 SQVTM and CDR2 ANQGSEA. With 6 bases removed from V and 2 bases from J, the gap between germline ends came to 18 bases. This CDR3 spans 15 amino acids. For the CDR3, the DNA is TGCAGCGTGGGCGGGACAGCACTTAACACAGATACGCAGTATTTT. It encodes CSVGGTALNTDTQYF.

The rearrangement joins TRBV18 to TRBJ2-2; D possibly corresponds to TRBD2 (5 bases). This CDR3 spans 14 amino acids. The V end lost 8 bases, the J end lost 0 bases, and 10 bases lay between the germline ends. The germline gives CDR1 KGHSH, CDR2 LQKENI. The CDR3 reads CASRGVTNTGELFF. The CDR3 DNA follows: TGTGCCAGCCGGGGAGTAACGAACACCGGGGAGCTGTTTTTT. Together with reference TRBV18 and TRBJ2-2, the CDR3 gives the full variable domain: NAGVMQNPRHLVRRRGQEARLRCSPMKGHSHVYWYRQLPEEGLKFMVYLQKENIIDESGMPKERFSAEFPKEGPSILRIQQVVRGDSAAYFCASRGVTNTGELFFGEGSRLTVL.

The CDR3 spells CASSYSMNTEAFF. CDR3 sequence (DNA): TGTGCCAGCAGTTACAGCATGAACACTGAAGCTTTCTTT. The rearrangement links TRBV6-6 to TRBJ1-1; D not certain. This CDR3 spans 13 amino acids. The V gene lost 2 bases and the J gene lost 0 bases, with 4 bases spanning the gap. Germline CDR1 reads MNHNY; CDR2 reads SVGAGI (reference sequence).

The V gene is TRBV10-3, the J gene TRBJ2-1; TRBD2 matches at 9 bases. With 0 bases clipped from V and 5 bases from J, the junction kept 8 bases outside the gene matches. CDR1 is ENHRY and CDR2 is SYGVKD in the germline V gene. This CDR3 is 17 amino acids long. This CDR3 reads CAISESIGPSGNNEQFF. Written as DNA, the CDR3 is TGTGCCATCAGTGAGTCGATCGGTCCTAGCGGGAACAATGAGCAGTTCTTC.

The chain links TRBV4-3 to TRBJ2-7, with D maybe TRBD1 (5 bases). CDR1 LGHNA and CDR2 YSLEER come from the germline V gene. The CDR3 has 15 amino acids. V shed 1 base and J shed 3 bases, with 13 bases lying between them. The CDR3 spells CASSQAAGQGYEQYF. In nucleotides, the CDR3 is TGCGCCAGCAGCCAAGCGGCAGGACAAGGCTACGAGCAGTACTTC.

The chain employs TRBV29-1 and TRBJ1-5; unclear D gene. CDR1 and CDR2 (germline): SQVTM, ANQGSEA. V was pared by 4 bases and J by 3 bases, with 7 bases between. CDR3 length: 12 amino acids. The chain's CDR3 is CSVVDNNQPQHF. For the CDR3, the DNA is TGCAGCGTTGTAGATAACAATCAGCCCCAGCATTTT.

This chain connects TRBV19 to TRBJ2-7; 7 bases map to TRBD1. The CDR3 contains 17 residues. Looked up from germline, CDR1 is LNHDA and CDR2 is SQIVND (reference sequence). With 2 bases clipped from V and 5 bases from J, the junction kept 15 bases outside the gene matches. The CDR3 region is CASSIRSARGGPHEQYF. The CDR3 DNA follows: TGTGCCAGTAGTATAAGATCAGCCCGAGGGGGCCCTCACGAGCAGTACTTC.

CDR3 DNA sequence: TGTGCCAGCAGCCTAAGGACAGGGGGCAACTACGAGCAGTACTTC. This gives the protein CASSLRTGGNYEQYF. V gene TRBV7-2 combines with J gene TRBJ2-7, with 11 bases lining up with TRBD1. CDR1 is SGHTA, CDR2 FQGNSA, per germline. With 5 bases clipped from V and 3 bases from J, the junction kept 6 bases outside the gene matches. This CDR3 is 15 amino acids long.